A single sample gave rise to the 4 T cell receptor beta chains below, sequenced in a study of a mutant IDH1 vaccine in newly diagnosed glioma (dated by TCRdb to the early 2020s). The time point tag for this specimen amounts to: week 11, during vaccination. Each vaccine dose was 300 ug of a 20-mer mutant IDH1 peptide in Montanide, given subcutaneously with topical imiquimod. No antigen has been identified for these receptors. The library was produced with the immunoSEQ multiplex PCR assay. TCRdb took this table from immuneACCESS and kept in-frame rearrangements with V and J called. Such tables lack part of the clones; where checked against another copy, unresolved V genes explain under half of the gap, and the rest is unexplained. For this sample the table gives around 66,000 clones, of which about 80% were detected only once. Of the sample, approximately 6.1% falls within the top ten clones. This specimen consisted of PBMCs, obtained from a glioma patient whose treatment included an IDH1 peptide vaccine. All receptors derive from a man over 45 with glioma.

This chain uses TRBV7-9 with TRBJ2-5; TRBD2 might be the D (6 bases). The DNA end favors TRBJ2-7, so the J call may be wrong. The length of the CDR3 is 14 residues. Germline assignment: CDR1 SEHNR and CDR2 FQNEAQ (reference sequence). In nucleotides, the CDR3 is TGTGCCAGCAGCTTAAGCGGGTCCACCTACGAGCAGTACTTC. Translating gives CASSLSGSTYEQYF.

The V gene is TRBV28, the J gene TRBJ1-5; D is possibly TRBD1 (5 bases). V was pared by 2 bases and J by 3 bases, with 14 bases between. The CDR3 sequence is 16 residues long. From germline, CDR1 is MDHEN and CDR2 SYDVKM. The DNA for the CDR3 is TGTGCCAGCAGTTTAGCAGCAGGGCCCAACAATCAGCCCCAGCATTTT. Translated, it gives CASSLAAGPNNQPQHF. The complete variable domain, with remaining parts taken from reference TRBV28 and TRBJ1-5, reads DVKVTQSSRYLVKRTGEKVFLECVQDMDHENMFWYRQDPGLGLRLIYFSYDVKMKEKGDIPEGYSVSREKKERFSLILESASTNQTSMYLCASSLAAGPNNQPQHFGDGTRLSIL.

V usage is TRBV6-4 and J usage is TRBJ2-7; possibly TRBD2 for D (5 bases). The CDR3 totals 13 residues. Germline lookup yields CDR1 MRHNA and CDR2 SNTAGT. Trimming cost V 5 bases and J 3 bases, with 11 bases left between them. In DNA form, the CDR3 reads TGTGCCAGCAGTAAGGACGGAGGCTACGAGCAGTACTTC. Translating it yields CASSKDGGYEQYF.

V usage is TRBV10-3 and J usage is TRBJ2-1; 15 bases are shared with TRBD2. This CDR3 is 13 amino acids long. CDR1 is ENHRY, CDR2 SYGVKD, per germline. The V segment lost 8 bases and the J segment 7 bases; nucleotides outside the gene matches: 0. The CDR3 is CAIGTSGGNEQFF. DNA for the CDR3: TGTGCCATCGGGACTAGCGGGGGGAATGAGCAGTTCTTC.